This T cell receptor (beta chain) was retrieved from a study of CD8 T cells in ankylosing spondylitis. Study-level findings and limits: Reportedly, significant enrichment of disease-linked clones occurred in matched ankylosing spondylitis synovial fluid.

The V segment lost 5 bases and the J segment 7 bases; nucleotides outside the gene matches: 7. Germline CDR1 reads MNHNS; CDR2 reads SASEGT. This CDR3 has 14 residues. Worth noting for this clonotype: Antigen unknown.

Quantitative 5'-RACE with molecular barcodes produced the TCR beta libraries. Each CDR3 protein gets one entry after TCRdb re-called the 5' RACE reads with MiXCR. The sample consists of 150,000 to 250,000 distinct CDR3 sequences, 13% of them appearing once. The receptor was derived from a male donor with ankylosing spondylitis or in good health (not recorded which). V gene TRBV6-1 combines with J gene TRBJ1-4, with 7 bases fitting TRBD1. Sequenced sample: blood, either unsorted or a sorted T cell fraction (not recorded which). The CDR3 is CASSKTGTGEKLFF. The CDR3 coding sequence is TGTGCCAGCAGTAAGACAGGGACGGGTGAAAAACTGTTTTTT.